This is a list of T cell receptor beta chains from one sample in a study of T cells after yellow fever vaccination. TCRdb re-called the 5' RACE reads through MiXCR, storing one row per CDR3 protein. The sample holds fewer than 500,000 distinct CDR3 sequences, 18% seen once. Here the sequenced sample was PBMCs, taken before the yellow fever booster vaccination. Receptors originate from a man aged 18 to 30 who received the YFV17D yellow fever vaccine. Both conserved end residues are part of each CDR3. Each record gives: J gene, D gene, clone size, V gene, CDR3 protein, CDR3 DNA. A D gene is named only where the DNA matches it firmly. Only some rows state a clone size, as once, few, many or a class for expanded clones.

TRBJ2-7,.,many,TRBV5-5,CASSLSLRDEQYF,TGTGCCAGCAGCTTATCACTCAGGGACGAGCAGTACTTC
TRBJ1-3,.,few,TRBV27,CASSLSGGNTIYF,TGTGCCAGCAGTTTATCGGGCGGGAACACCATATATTTT
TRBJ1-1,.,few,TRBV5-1,CASSLRDLNTEAFF,TGCGCCAGCAGCTTGCGGGACCTGAACACTGAAGCTTTCTTT
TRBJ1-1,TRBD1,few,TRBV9,CASSAGTGMNTEAFF,TGTGCCAGCAGCGCCGGGACAGGGATGAACACTGAAGCTTTCTTT
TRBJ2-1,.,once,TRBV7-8,CASSPGGPYNEQFF,TGTGCCAGCAGCCCCGGGGGGCCGTACAATGAGCAGTTCTTC
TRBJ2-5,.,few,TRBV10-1,CASSAGVGGRDRETQYF,TGCGCCAGCAGTGCCGGTGTGGGGGGACGGGATCGGGAGACCCAGTACTTC
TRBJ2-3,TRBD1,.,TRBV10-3,CAIKQGYADTQYF,TGTGCCATCAAACAGGGGTACGCAGATACGCAGTATTTT
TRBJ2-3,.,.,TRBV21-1,CASSPPSTSGRADTQYF,TGTGCCAGCAGCCCCCCATCGACTAGCGGGCGAGCAGATACGCAGTATTTT
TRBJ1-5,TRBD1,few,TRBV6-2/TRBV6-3,CASTDRGGQPQHF,TGTGCCAGCACCGACAGGGGCGGGCAGCCCCAGCATTTT
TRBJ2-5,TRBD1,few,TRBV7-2,CASSLLRTGGRETQYF,TGTGCCAGCAGCCTTCTTCGGACAGGGGGCCGAGAGACCCAGTACTTC
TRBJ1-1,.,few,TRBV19,CASSMGGHEAFF,TGTGCCAGTAGTATGGGTGGTCATGAAGCTTTCTTT
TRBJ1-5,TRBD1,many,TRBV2,CASSEQGARDQPQHF,TGTGCCAGCAGCGAACAGGGGGCGCGTGATCAGCCCCAGCATTTT
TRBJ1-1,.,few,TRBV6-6,CASRLWVEAFF,TGTGCCAGCAGACTATGGGTTGAAGCTTTCTTT
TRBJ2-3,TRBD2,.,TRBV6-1,CASTGGETDTQYF,TGTGCCAGCACCGGGGGGGAAACAGATACGCAGTATTTT
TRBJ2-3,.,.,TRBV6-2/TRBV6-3,CASSTPYSDTQYF,TGTGCCAGCAGTACCCCCTACTCAGATACGCAGTATTTT
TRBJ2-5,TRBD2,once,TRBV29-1,CSVVWLAGGYQETQYF,TGCAGCGTTGTTTGGCTAGCGGGGGGCTACCAAGAGACCCAGTACTTC
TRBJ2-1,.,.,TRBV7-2,CASSSSRGPNNEQFF,TGTGCCAGCAGCTCGAGCAGGGGACCGAACAATGAGCAGTTCTTC
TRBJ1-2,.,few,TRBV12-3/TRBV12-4,CASRAVGSGGYTF,TGTGCCAGCAGGGCAGTAGGGTCCGGTGGCTACACCTTC
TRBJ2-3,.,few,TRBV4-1,CASSQVGQGTDTQYF,TGCGCCAGCAGCCAAGTCGGCCAGGGTACAGATACGCAGTATTTT
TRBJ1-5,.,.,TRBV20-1,CSASPNNQPQHF,TGCAGTGCTAGCCCGAACAATCAGCCCCAGCATTTT
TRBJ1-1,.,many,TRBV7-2,CASSNLRAGNTEAFF,TGTGCCAGCAGCAACTTACGGGCAGGGAACACTGAAGCTTTCTTT
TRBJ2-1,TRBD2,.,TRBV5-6,CASSLVRAGNRINEQFF,TGTGCCAGCAGCTTGGTGAGAGCGGGGAACCGGATCAATGAGCAGTTCTTC
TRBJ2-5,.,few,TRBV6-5,CASTPGVRGQETQYF,TGTGCCAGCACCCCAGGGGTTCGGGGACAAGAGACCCAGTACTTC
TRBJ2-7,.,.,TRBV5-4,CASSLFQISEEQYF,TGTGCCAGCAGCTTGTTCCAGATCTCAGAGGAGCAGTACTTC
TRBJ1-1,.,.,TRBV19,CASRTHLNTEAFF,TGTGCCAGTAGGACACACCTGAACACTGAAGCTTTCTTT
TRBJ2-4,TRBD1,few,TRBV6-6,CASRRETGGAKNIQYF,TGTGCCAGCAGGAGAGAGACAGGGGGAGCCAAAAACATTCAGTACTTC
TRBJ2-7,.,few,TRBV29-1,CSVGGGTYEQYF,TGCAGCGTAGGGGGGGGGACCTACGAGCAGTACTTC
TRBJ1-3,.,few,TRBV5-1,CASSFGTQFSGNTIYF,TGCGCCAGCAGCTTCGGCACACAGTTCTCTGGAAACACCATATATTTT
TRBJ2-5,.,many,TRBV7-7,CASSAWKETQYF,TGTGCCAGCAGCGCTTGGAAGGAGACCCAGTACTTC
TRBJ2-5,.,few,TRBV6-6,CASRSRGDRQETQYF,TGTGCCAGCAGAAGCCGCGGGGATCGCCAAGAGACCCAGTACTTC
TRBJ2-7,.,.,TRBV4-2,CASSHQGNYEQYF,TGTGCCAGCAGCCATCAGGGTAACTACGAGCAGTACTTC
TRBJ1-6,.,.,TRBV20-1,CSASPPGLVNSPLHF,TGCAGTGCTTCTCCCCCTGGACTGGTGAATTCACCCCTCCACTTT
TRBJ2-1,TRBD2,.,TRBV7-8,CASRSFGGGGSNEQFF,TGTGCCAGCAGATCCTTCGGGGGGGGGGGATCAAATGAGCAGTTCTTC
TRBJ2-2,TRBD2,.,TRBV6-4,CASSETSGGNTGELFF,TGTGCCAGCAGTGAGACGAGCGGGGGGAACACCGGGGAGCTGTTTTTT
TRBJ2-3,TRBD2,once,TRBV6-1,CASRLTSGDTQYF,TGTGCCAGCAGATTGACTAGCGGAGATACGCAGTATTTT
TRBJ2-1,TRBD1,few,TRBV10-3,CAITETGDHEQFF,TGTGCCATCACGGAGACAGGGGATCATGAGCAGTTCTTC
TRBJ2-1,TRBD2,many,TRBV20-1,CSARDGGGAYNEQFF,TGCAGTGCTAGAGACGGCGGGGGGGCCTACAATGAGCAGTTCTTC
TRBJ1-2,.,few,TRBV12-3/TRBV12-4,CASSSGGYYGYTF,TGTGCCAGCAGTTCGGGGGGTTACTATGGCTACACCTTC
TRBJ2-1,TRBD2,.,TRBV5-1,CASSWSGGSYNEQFF,TGCGCCAGCAGCTGGAGCGGGGGGTCCTACAATGAGCAGTTCTTC
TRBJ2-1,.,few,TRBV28,CASTKGGREQFF,TGTGCCAGCACTAAGGGGGGCCGGGAGCAGTTCTTC
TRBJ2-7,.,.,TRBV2,CASSERSIPPYEQYF,TGTGCCAGCAGTGAAAGGTCCATACCTCCCTACGAGCAGTACTTC
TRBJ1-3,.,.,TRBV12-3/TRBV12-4,CASSPSYYTIYF,TGTGCCAGCAGTCCTTCGTATTACACCATATATTTT
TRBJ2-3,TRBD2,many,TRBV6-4,CASSETSGGADTQYF,TGTGCCAGCAGTGAAACTAGCGGGGGGGCAGATACGCAGTATTTT
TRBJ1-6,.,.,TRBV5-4,CASSVQGKASPLHF,TGTGCCAGCAGCGTGCAGGGGAAAGCCTCACCCCTCCACTTT
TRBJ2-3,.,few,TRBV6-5,CASSYEMGLASTDTQYF,TGTGCCAGCAGTTACGAGATGGGCCTCGCTAGCACAGATACGCAGTATTTT
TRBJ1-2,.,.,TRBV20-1,CSANFREDYGYTF,TGCAGTGCTAATTTCAGGGAGGACTATGGCTACACCTTC
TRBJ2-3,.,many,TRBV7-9,CASSPRWGLSTDTQYF,TGTGCCAGCAGCCCCAGATGGGGACTGAGCACAGATACGCAGTATTTT